This TCR beta chain was recorded in a study of T-cell reconstitution after alpha-beta-depleted transplantation in children. About this clonotype itself: Its matching antigen is unknown.

V lost 5 bases and J lost 5; bases outside the gene matches: 11. CDR1 is SEHNR and CDR2 is FQNEAQ in the germline V gene (reference sequence). The CDR3 extends over 17 amino acids. The study's findings and limits: T-cell counts and diversity at one year post-transplant came mainly from newly produced T cells. Where some patients showed high TCRbeta diversity at day 60, it came from recipient T cells and thymic progenitors that had survived.

As it was prepared, the TCRbeta library received unique molecular identifiers. TCRdb used MiXCR to reprocess the PCR reads, holding one entry per CDR3 protein. The sample includes 300,000 or so distinct CDR3 sequences, about a quarter seen only once; the top ten take roughly 11%. The chain recombines TRBV7-9 with TRBJ2-7; 14 bases agree with TRBD2. This sequence was found in a male patient between 10 and 17 years old who had a stem cell transplant for acute lymphoblastic leukemia, so the T cells may come from the graft donor. The source material was PBMCs, mostly from graft donor cells, sampled 180 days after TCRalphabeta/CD19-depleted stem cell transplant. The CDR3 is CASSLSGPGLAGDEQYF. The DNA for the CDR3 is TGTGCCAGCAGCCTGTCCGGTCCGGGACTAGCGGGAGACGAGCAGTACTTC.